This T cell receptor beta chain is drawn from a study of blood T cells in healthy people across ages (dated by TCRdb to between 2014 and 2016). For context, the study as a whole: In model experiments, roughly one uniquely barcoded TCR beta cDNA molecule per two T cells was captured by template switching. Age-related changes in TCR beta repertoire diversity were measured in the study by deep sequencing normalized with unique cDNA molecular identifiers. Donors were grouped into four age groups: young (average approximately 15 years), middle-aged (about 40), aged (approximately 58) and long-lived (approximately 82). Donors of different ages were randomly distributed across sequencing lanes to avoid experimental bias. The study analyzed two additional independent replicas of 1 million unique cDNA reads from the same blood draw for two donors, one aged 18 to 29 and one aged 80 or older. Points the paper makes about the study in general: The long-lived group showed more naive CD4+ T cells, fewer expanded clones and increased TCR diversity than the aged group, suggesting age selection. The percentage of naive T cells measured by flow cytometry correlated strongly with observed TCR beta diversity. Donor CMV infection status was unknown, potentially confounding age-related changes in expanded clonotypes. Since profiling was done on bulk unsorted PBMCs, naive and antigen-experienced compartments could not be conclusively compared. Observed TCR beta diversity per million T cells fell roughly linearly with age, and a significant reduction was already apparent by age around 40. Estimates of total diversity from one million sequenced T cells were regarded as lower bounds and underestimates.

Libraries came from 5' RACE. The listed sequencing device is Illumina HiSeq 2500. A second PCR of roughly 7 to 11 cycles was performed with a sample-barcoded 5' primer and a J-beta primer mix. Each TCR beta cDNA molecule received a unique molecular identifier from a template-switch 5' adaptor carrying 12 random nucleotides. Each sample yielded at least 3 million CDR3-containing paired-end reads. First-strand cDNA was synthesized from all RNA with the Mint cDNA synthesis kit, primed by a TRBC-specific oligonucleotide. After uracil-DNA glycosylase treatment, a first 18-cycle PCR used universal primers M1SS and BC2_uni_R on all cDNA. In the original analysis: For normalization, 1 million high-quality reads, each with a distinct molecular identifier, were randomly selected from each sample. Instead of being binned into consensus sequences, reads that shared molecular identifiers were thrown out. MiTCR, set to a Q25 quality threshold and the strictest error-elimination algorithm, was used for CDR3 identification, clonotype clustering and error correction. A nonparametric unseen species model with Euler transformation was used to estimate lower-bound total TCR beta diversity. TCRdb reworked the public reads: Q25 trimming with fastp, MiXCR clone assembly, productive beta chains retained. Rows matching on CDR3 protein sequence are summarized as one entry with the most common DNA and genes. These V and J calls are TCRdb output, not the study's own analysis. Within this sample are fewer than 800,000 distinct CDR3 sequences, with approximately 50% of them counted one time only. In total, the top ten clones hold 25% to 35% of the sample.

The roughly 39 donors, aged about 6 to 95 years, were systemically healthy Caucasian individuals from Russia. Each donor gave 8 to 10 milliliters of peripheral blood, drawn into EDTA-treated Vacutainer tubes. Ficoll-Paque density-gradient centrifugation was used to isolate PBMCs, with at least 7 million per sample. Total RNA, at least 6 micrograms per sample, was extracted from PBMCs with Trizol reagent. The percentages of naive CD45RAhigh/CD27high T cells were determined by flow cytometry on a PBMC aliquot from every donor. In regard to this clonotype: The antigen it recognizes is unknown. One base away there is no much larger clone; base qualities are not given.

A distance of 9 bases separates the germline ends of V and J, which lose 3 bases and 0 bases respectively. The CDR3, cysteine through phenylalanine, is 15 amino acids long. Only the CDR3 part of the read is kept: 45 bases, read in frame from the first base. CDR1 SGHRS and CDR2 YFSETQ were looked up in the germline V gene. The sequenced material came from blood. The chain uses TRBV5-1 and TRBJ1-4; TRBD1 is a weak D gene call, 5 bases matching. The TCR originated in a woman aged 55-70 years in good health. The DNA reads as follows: TGCGCCAGCAGCTCACCAGGGACAACTAATGAAAAACTGTTTTTT. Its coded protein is CASSSPGTTNEKLFF.